One sample yielded the 7 T cell receptor beta chains listed below, sequenced in a study of T cell clonality in common variable immunodeficiency. Produced via immunoSEQ multiplex PCR; TCRdb's table is partial and in-frame only. Observed in the sample are 40,000 to 65,000 clones, none of them singletons. Sequenced sample: peripheral blood mononuclear cells. The source of these receptors is a person between 18 and 70 years old in good health.

Regarding this clone: The read halts 3 residues ahead of the CDR3 end, with the missing end drawn from the germline J gene. This chain links TRBV19 with TRBJ2-2; D perhaps matches TRBD1 (5 bases). CDR1 and CDR2 from the germline V gene are LNHDA and SQIVND (reference sequence). The length of the CDR3 is 16 residues. CDR3 region: CASSVPALSGANVLFF. The sequenced CDR3 bases are TGTGCCAGTAGTGTACCAGCACTCTCTGGGGCCAACGTG.

This clone has more than one count but fewer than ten. The sequenced fragment ends 3 residues before the CDR3 boundary, so the rest is inferred from the germline J gene. The rearrangement links TRBV7-2 to TRBJ2-3, with 7 positions matching TRBD1. In germline, CDR1 is SGHTA, CDR2 FQGNSA. CDR3 length: 14 residues. The CDR3 reads CASSLAGQTGAQYF. Incomplete CDR3 DNA: TGTGCCAGCAGCTTAGCGGGTCAAACAGGGGCG.

This clone was seen at least ten times. The read terminates 3 residues ahead of where the CDR3 ends, so the germline J gene completes it. This sequence joins TRBV7-6 and TRBJ2-7; 9 nucleotides agree with TRBD1. The CDR3 covers 18 residues. The V gene's germline CDR1 is SGHVS and CDR2 FNYEAQ. V lost 5 bases to trimming and J lost 3 bases; unmatched junction nucleotides: 17. CDR3 loop: CASSPSTTRDRVDYEQYF. CDR3 DNA (partial): TGTGCCAGCAGCCCGTCCACCACCCGGGACAGGGTTGACTACGAG.

This clone was detected many times. The read terminates 3 residues before the CDR3 end, so the remaining end is supplied by the germline J gene. The same CDR3 is also encoded by other DNA sequences in this sample. The rearrangement uses TRBV6-2 or TRBV6-3 and TRBJ1-3; D remains ambiguous. V was pared by 0 bases and J by 4 bases, with 13 bases between. This CDR3 comprises 16 residues. CDR1 is MNHEY and CDR2 is SVGEGT in the germline V gene. The CDR3 reads CASSYSYSGLGNTIYF. Incomplete CDR3 DNA: TGTGCCAGCAGTTACTCTTATTCCGGACTGGGAAACACC.

To note about this clone: The sequenced fragment ends 3 residues before the CDR3 boundary, so the rest is inferred from the germline J gene. The chain carries TRBV7-8 and TRBJ1-1, with D perhaps TRBD1 (6 bases). The CDR3 contains 16 residues. Germline values: CDR1 SGHVS, CDR2 FQNEAQ. With 0 bases removed from V and 0 bases from J, the gap between germline ends came to 11 bases. CDR3: CASSLALQGLNTEAFF. Incomplete CDR3 DNA: TGTGCCAGCAGCTTAGCGCTACAGGGACTGAACACTGAA.

This clone has ten or more counts. Read data end 3 residues before the CDR3 end; the end is taken from the germline J gene. J is TRBJ2-4 and V is TRBV7-9; D may be TRBD2 (6 bases). The germline V gene has CDR1 SEHNR and CDR2 FQNEAQ (reference sequence). This CDR3 is 15 amino acids long. V lost 0 bases and J lost 8, with 14 bases in between. The DNA read from the CDR3 is TGTGCCAGCAGCTTAGCTTCCGCCAGGGAGGACATT. Translated: CASSLASAREDI. The entire CDR3 protein is CASSLASAREDIQYF.

This clone occurred many times. The sequenced fragment ends 3 residues before the CDR3 boundary, so the rest is inferred from the germline J gene. The V and J genes are TRBV7-8 and TRBJ2-2; maybe TRBD1 (5 bases). V gave up 2 bases and J gave up 1 base, with 8 bases separating them. Germline V gene data show CDR1 as SGHVS and CDR2 as FQNEAQ. The CDR3 has 15 amino acids. The part of the CDR3 DNA that was read is TGTGCCAGCAGCTTAAACAGGTTGAACACCGGGGAG. Translation: CASSLNRLNTGE. The whole CDR3 protein is CASSLNRLNTGELFF.